Each of the 22 T cell receptor beta chains below was sequenced from the same sample in a study of T cell repertoires in cytomegalovirus infection. The antigens for these receptors are not known. TCRdb reprocessed the reads with MiXCR, giving one entry per CDR3 protein. This sample has roughly 990,000 distinct CDR3 sequences, with around 30% found just once. The sample here was cultured CD8+ T cells from PBMCs, taken from culture after CMV antigen stimulation. Receptors originate from a human donor in good health (CMV status not recorded). Some clones in this sample may be carry-over from other donors' samples.

This clonotype occurred many times. The CDR3 reads CASSPDRGETQYF. The CDR3 region has the DNA TGTGCCAGCAGCCCCGACAGGGGAGAGACCCAGTACTTC. This chain links TRBV12-3 or TRBV12-4 with TRBJ2-5, with 8 bases matching TRBD1. V lost 6 bases and J lost 4; bases outside the gene matches: 4. CDR3 length equals 13 residues.

This clonotype was detected ten times or more. The chain uses TRBV7-6 and TRBJ2-6; weak D call: TRBD1 (5 bases). Per germline, CDR1 SGHVS and CDR2 FNYEAQ. V shed 5 bases and J shed 0 bases, with 14 bases lying between them. The CDR3 runs to 17 residues. The CDR3 DNA follows: TGTGCCAGCAGCCCCCCTCTGGACAACTCTGGGGCCAACGTCCTGACTTTC. It codes for CASSPPLDNSGANVLTF.

The CDR3 DNA follows: TGTGCCTGTTCCCTCTCAGGAAGCTCCTACAATGAGCAGTTCTTC. It is translated as CACSLSGSSYNEQFF. V and J are TRBV6-2 or TRBV6-3 and TRBJ2-1; D ambiguous. The CDR3 is made up of 15 amino acids. V lost 11 bases and J lost 0, with 17 bases in between. Germline lookup yields CDR1 MNHEY and CDR2 SVGEGT.

This clonotype was seen a handful of times. V and J are TRBV19 and TRBJ2-5; a possible D gene is TRBD1 (6 bases). The CDR3 consists of 16 residues. Trimming cost V 1 base and J 5 bases, with 17 bases left between them. The germline V gene has CDR1 LNHDA and CDR2 SQIVND (reference sequence). CDR3 region: CASSIGGVGQGETQYF. DNA of the CDR3: TGTGCCAGTAGTATAGGAGGGGTCGGGCAGGGGGAGACCCAGTACTTC.

The chain is built from TRBV7-2 and TRBJ1-6; TRBD1 aligns across 7 bases. Germline V gene data show CDR1 as SGHTA and CDR2 as FQGNSA. The CDR3 length is 15 residues. The V gene end was trimmed by 0 bases and the J gene end by 4 bases; junction bases not matched to a gene: 0. The CDR3 spells CASSLADRYNSPLHF. The CDR3 DNA reads TGTGCCAGCAGCTTAGCGGACAGGTATAATTCACCCCTCCACTTT.

At least ten counts were recorded for this clonotype. The J gene is TRBJ2-7, the V gene TRBV7-6; 9 positions match TRBD2. Germline V gene data show CDR1 as SGHVS and CDR2 as FNYEAQ. CDR3 length: 15 residues. The ends lost 2 bases at V and 6 bases at J; junction bases unmatched: 8. The CDR3 DNA sequence: TGTGCCAGCAGCTTAATACCGGGACTAGCTTCCGAGCAGTACGTC. This gives the protein CASSLIPGLASEQYV.

This clonotype has just one count. The chain carries TRBV28 and TRBJ1-5; D ambiguous. CDR1 is MDHEN and CDR2 is SYDVKM in the germline V gene. Between the trimmed V and J ends, which lost 6 bases and 4 bases, there was a span of 22 bases. The CDR3 is made up of 17 amino acids. The CDR3 region has the DNA TGTGCCAGCAGACCTAACAAAACCGTCCGTATGAATCAGCCCCAGCATTTT. Protein product: CASRPNKTVRMNQPQHF.

The CDR3, as DNA: TGTGCCAGCAGTGGTCCCGGGACAGGGGCTGAAGCTTTCTTT. The encoded protein is CASSGPGTGAEAFF. V usage is TRBV12-3 or TRBV12-4 and J usage is TRBJ1-1; 10 nucleotides line up with TRBD1. There are 14 residues in the CDR3. V was clipped by 5 bases and J by 6 bases; unmatched bases: 6.

The rearrangement links TRBV27 to TRBJ1-1; no firm D call. Germline V lookup: CDR1 MNHEY, CDR2 SMNVEV (reference sequence). The V end was cut by 7 bases, the J end by 4 bases, with 7 bases between. The CDR3 consists of 11 residues. The CDR3 here is CASMIGTEAFF. CDR3 DNA: TGTGCCAGCATGATTGGCACTGAAGCTTTCTTT.

This clonotype was counted ten times or more. V usage is TRBV11-1 and J usage is TRBJ2-1, with D perhaps TRBD1 (6 bases). The CDR3 extends over 12 amino acids. Trimming stripped 7 bases from V and 3 bases from J, with 7 bases between. Germline V gives CDR1 SGHAT, CDR2 FQDESV (reference sequence). CDR3 amino acids: CASTGDYNEQFF. The CDR3, as DNA: TGTGCCAGCACAGGGGACTACAATGAGCAGTTCTTC.

This chain links TRBV25-1 with TRBJ1-4; D may be TRBD1 (5 bases). This CDR3 has 12 amino acids. V shed 4 bases and J shed 8 bases, with 8 bases lying between them. Germline lookup yields CDR1 MGHDK and CDR2 SYGVNS. CDR3 DNA sequence: TGTGCCAGCAGTGGGGGGAAAGAAAAACTGTTTTTT. It translates to CASSGGKEKLFF.

The gene calls are TRBV5-4 and TRBJ2-7; D call uncertain. Per the germline V gene, CDR1 is SGHNT and CDR2 is YYREEE (reference sequence). The CDR3 length is 14 residues. V dropped 4 bases and J dropped 4 bases, with 15 bases sitting between them. The DNA for the CDR3 is TGTGCCAGCAGCCCGGAAGGGTTCGGTTACGAGCAGTACTTC. It is translated as CASSPEGFGYEQYF.

About this clonotype: Since no conserved phenylalanine or tryptophan closes the CDR3, a read error is the likely cause. This chain connects TRBV7-6 to TRBJ2-1, with D perhaps TRBD2 (7 bases). The CDR3 consists of 15 residues. Germline CDR1 SGHVS, CDR2 FNYEAQ. V was pared by 3 bases and J by 2 bases, with 11 bases between. The CDR3: CASSLGGGAYNEQFL. The DNA of the CDR3 is TGTGCCAGCAGCTTGGGGGGGGGCGCCTACAATGAGCAGTTCTTA.

This clonotype was detected ten times or more. The gene calls are TRBV6-6 and TRBJ1-5; D ambiguous. The V end lost 0 bases, the J end lost 4 bases, and 7 bases lay between the germline ends. The germline CDR1 and CDR2 sequences are MNHNY and SVGAGI (reference sequence). CDR3 size: 14 residues. CDR3 in amino acids: CASSYSTANQPQHF. DNA of the CDR3: TGTGCCAGCAGTTACTCGACGGCTAATCAGCCCCAGCATTTT.

The V gene is TRBV5-1, the J gene TRBJ1-3; the D gene is possibly TRBD1 (5 bases). This CDR3 spans 14 amino acids. Per the germline V gene, CDR1 is SGHRS and CDR2 is YFSETQ. The V gene lost 0 bases and the J gene lost 4 bases, with 8 bases spanning the gap. The DNA of the CDR3 is TGCGCCAGCAGCTTGGTACCAGGGGGAAACACCATATATTTT. This translates into CASSLVPGGNTIYF.

CDR3 sequence: CASSYSGLMGETQYF. In nucleotides, the CDR3 is TGTGCCAGCAGTTACTCGGGGTTAATGGGGGAGACCCAGTACTTC. This chain connects TRBV6-5 to TRBJ2-5; D is uncertain. The V gene lost 0 bases and the J gene lost 5 bases, with 13 bases spanning the gap. CDR3 length: 15 residues. CDR1 and CDR2 (germline): MNHEY, SVGAGI.

This clonotype has just a few counts. The chain carries TRBV7-2 and TRBJ1-4; D not certain. V lost 1 base and J lost 4, with 10 bases in between. CDR3 length equals 15 residues. Looked up from germline, CDR1 is SGHTA and CDR2 is FQGNSA. CDR3: CASSLVDRLNEKLFF. The CDR3 DNA reads as TGTGCCAGCAGCTTAGTGGACCGACTTAATGAAAAACTGTTTTTT.

There are a few counts of this clonotype. The rearrangement uses TRBV6-5 and TRBJ2-3; TRBD2 matches 7 bases. This CDR3 is 16 amino acids long. V trimming: 0 bases; J trimming: 0 bases; junction bases outside the gene matches: 3. Germline assignment: CDR1 MNHEY and CDR2 SVGAGI. In DNA form, the CDR3 reads TGTGCCAGCAGTTACTCGCCTAGCGGAAGCACAGATACGCAGTATTTT. Protein: CASSYSPSGSTDTQYF.

This clonotype has a handful of counts. V usage is TRBV7-6 and J usage is TRBJ1-1; tentative D call: TRBD1 (6 bases). The CDR3 is 15 amino acids. Trimming pared 2 bases from V and 3 bases from J, leaving 13 bases between. Germline V gene sequence: CDR1 SGHVS, CDR2 FNYEAQ. The CDR3 nucleotides are TGTGCCAGCAGCTTAACAGGGATGGGGTACACTGAAGCTTTCTTT. It encodes CASSLTGMGYTEAFF.

This clonotype appeared many times. The chain links TRBV7-6 to TRBJ2-1; D unresolved. Germline CDR1 SGHVS, CDR2 FNYEAQ. With 2 bases removed from V and 0 bases from J, the gap between germline ends came to 8 bases. The length of the CDR3 is 15 residues. CDR3 in DNA: TGTGCCAGCAGCTTATTAAAGAGCTCCTACAATGAGCAGTTCTTC. Amino acid sequence: CASSLLKSSYNEQFF.

This clonotype appeared a few times. V usage is TRBV4-3 and J usage is TRBJ1-1; 9 bases fit TRBD1. Germline CDR1 is LGHNA and CDR2 is YSLEER. With 3 bases clipped from V and 5 bases from J, the junction kept 4 bases outside the gene matches. This CDR3 has 14 residues. The CDR3 nucleotides read TGCGCCAGCAGCCAGACAGGGGGTCCGACTGAAGCTTTCTTT. It specifies CASSQTGGPTEAFF.

V usage is TRBV7-2 and J usage is TRBJ1-2; TRBD1 agrees at 9 bases. This CDR3 has 16 amino acids. The germline gives CDR1 SGHTA, CDR2 FQGNSA. J lost 8 bases, V lost 1 base, and 11 bases had no gene match. CDR3 DNA sequence: TGTGCCAGCAGCTTAGAACGGCACAGGGGGCCGAAAGGCTACACCTTC. It codes for CASSLERHRGPKGYTF. The entire variable domain, with the rest obtained from reference TRBV7-2 and TRBJ1-2, is as follows: GAGVSQSPSNKVTEKGKDVELRCDPISGHTALYWYRQSLGQGLEFLIYFQGNSAPDKSGLPSDRFSAERTGGSVSTLTIQRTQQEDSAVYLCASSLERHRGPKGYTFGSGTRLTVV.